This TCR beta chain was sequenced in a study of beta chain features in type 1 diabetes. Sequenced material consisted of expressed TCRB transcripts (all of the isolated RNA was reverse transcribed). Using immunoSEQ multiplex PCR, the repertoire was profiled, and TCRdb retains in-frame clones only, with some absent. The sample contains around 46,000 clones, approximately 40% of which appear only once. General study points: In all four CD4+ subsets, TCRB CDR3 length was significantly, moderately reduced in type 1 diabetes. For patients, the naive, central memory and Treg TCRB repertoires appeared more alike than for healthy donors.

Worth noting for this clone: Its cognate antigen is unknown.

Cell sorting via CD45RO/CCR7/CD25/CD127/CD95/CD27 was performed to obtain CD4+ naive, central memory, regulatory and stem cell-like memory cells. Each population that was sorted was more than 95% pure. Germline V gene lookup returns CDR1 KGHSH and CDR2 LQKENI. CDR3 length: 14 amino acids. V was trimmed by 4 bases and J by 4 bases, leaving 14 bases between them. The source is a man aged 25 to 45 with type 1 diabetes. Sequencing was carried out using stem cell memory CD4+ T cells from blood. The chain combines TRBV18 with TRBJ2-7; D possibly corresponds to TRBD1 (6 bases). The CDR3 region has the DNA TGTGCCAGCTCACAACAGGGTTACGGATACGAGCAGTACTTC. Translated: CASSQQGYGYEQYF.